The present entry profiles one T cell receptor (beta chain) with its context. Time point meaning: neoterminal ileum biopsy at postoperative endoscopy, about 6 months after surgery. Here immunoSEQ multiplex PCR was the method, and the copy in TCRdb shows in-frame clones only, minus some. The sample has tens of thousands of clones, 85% to 90% seen once; the top ten hold roughly 2%. V was pared by 4 bases and J by 1 base, with 10 bases of the junction left unmatched. Germline loops: CDR1 MNHNS, CDR2 SASEGT. The CDR3 length is 16 residues. This entry belongs to a study of T cell repertoires in ileal Crohn's disease.

This TCR derives from an adult with Crohn's disease. Sequenced: ileal tissue. This chain links TRBV6-1 with TRBJ2-7; TRBD2 agrees at 7 bases. In DNA form, the CDR3 reads TGTGCCAGCAGTGGACACCCTGGCGGGAGTTCCTACGAGCAGTACTTC. It encodes CASSGHPGGSSYEQYF.